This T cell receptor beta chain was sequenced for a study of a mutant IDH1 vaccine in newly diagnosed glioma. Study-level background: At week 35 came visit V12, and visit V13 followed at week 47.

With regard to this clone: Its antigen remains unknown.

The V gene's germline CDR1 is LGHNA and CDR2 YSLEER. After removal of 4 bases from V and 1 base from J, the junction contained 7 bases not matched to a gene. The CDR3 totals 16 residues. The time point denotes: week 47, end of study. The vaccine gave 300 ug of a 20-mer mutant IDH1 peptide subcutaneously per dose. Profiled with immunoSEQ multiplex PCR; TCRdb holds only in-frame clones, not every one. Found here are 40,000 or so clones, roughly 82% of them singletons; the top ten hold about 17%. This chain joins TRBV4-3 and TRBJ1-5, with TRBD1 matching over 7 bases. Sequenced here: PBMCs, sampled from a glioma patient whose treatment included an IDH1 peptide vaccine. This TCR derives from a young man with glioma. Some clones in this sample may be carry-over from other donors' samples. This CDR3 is CASSPGGGESNQPQHF. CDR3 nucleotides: TGCGCCAGCAGCCCAGGGGGAGGGGAGAGCAATCAGCCCCAGCATTTT.